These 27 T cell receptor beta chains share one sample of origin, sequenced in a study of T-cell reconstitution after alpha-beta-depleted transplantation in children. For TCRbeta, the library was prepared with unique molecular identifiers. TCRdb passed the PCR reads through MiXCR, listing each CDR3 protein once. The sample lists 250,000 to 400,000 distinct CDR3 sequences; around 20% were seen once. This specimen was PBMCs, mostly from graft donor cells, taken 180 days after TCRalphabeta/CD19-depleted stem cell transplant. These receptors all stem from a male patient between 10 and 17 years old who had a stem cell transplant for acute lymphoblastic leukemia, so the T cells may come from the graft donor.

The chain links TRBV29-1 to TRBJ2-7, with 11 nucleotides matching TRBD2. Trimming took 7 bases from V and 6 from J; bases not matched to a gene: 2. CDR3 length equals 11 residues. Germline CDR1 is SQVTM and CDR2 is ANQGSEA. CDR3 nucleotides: TGCAGCGGAGGACTAGCGGGCGAGCAGTACTTC. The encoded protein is CSGGLAGEQYF.

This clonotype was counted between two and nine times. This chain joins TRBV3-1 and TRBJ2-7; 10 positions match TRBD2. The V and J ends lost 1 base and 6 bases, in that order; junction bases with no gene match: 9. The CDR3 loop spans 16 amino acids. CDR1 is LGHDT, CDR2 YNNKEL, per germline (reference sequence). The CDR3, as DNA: TGTGCCAGCAGCCAAGGGCCTAGCGGGAGTTTACCCGAGCAGTACTTC. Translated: CASSQGPSGSLPEQYF.

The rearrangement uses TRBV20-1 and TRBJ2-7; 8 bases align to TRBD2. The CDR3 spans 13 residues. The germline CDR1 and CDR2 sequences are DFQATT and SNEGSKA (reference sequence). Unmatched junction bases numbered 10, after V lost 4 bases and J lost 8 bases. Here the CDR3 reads CSAKTGGPDQQYF. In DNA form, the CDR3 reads TGCAGTGCTAAAACGGGAGGGCCCGACCAGCAGTACTTC.

The chain's CDR3 is CASSPKGLGGNEQFF. The CDR3 nucleotides are TGTGCCAGCTCACCTAAGGGCTTGGGAGGTAATGAGCAGTTCTTC. The chain links TRBV18 to TRBJ2-1, with D maybe TRBD2 (6 bases). This CDR3 has 15 residues. Looked up from germline, CDR1 is KGHSH and CDR2 is LQKENI. Trimming pared 3 bases from V and 7 bases from J, leaving 16 bases between.

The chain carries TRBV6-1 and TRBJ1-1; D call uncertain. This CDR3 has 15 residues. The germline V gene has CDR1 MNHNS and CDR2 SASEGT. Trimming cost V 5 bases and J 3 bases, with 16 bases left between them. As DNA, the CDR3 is TGTGCCAGCAGTCCCCCGGCGCCGGAGGACACTGAAGCTTTCTTT. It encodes CASSPPAPEDTEAFF.

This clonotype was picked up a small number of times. The CDR3, as DNA: TGTGCCATCAGTGAGTCAATGGTCAGGCTATTTGAAGCCAAAAACATTCAGTACTTC. Its protein product is CAISESMVRLFEAKNIQYF. The rearrangement links TRBV10-3 to TRBJ2-4; D gene ambiguous. The V end lost 0 bases, the J end lost 0 bases, and 18 bases lay between the germline ends. This CDR3 spans 19 amino acids. Germline loops: CDR1 ENHRY, CDR2 SYGVKD.

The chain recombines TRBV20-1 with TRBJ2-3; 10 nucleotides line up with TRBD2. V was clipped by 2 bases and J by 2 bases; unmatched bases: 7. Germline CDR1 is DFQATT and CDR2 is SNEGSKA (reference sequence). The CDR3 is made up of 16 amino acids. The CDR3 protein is CSARSASGRFTDTQYF. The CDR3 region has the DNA TGCAGTGCTAGATCGGCTAGCGGGAGATTCACAGATACGCAGTATTTT.

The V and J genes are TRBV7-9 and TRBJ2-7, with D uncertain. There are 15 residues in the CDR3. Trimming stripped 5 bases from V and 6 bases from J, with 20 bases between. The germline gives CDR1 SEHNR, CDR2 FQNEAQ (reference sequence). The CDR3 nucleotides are TGTGCCAGCAGCCTTGGGCTTCGAGAGGAGTGCGAGCAGTACTTC. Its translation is CASSLGLREECEQYF.

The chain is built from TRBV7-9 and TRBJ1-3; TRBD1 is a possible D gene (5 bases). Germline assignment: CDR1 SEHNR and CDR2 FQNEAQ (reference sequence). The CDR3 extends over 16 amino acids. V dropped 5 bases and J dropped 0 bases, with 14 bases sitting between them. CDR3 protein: CASSTGRRSSGNTIYF. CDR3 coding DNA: TGTGCCAGCAGCACGGGACGTAGGAGCTCTGGAAACACCATATATTTT.

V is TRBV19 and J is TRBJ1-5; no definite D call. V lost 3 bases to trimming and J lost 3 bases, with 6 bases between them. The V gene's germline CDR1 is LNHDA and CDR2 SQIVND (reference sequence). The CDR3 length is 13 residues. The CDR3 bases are TGTGCCAGTAGTATGGGGAACAATCAGCCCCAGCATTTT. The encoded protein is CASSMGNNQPQHF.

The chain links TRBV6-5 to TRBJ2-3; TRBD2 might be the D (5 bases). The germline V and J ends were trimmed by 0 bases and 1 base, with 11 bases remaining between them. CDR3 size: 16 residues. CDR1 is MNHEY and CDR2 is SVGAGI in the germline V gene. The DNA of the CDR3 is TGTGCCAGCAGTTACTCGAGAGGGATTGGCACAGATACGCAGTATTTT. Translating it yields CASSYSRGIGTDTQYF.

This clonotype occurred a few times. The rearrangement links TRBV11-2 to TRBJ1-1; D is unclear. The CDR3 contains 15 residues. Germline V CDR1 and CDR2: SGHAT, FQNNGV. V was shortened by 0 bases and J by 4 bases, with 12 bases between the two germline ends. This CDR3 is CASSLDLGRITEAFF. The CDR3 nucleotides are TGTGCCAGCAGCTTAGATCTCGGTAGGATCACTGAAGCTTTCTTT. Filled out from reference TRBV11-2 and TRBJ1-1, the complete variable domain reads EAGVAQSPRYKIIEKRQSVAFWCNPISGHATLYWYQQILGQGPKLLIQFQNNGVVDDSQLPKDRFSAERLKGVDSTLKIQPAKLEDSAVYLCASSLDLGRITEAFFGQGTRLTVV.

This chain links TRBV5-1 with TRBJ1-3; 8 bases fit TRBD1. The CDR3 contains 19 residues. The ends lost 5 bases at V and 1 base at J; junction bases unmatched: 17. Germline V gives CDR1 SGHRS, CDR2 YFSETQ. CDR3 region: CASSPRGTGKGPSGNTIYF. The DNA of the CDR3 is TGCGCCAGCAGTCCCCGCGGGACAGGTAAAGGTCCATCTGGAAACACCATATATTTT.

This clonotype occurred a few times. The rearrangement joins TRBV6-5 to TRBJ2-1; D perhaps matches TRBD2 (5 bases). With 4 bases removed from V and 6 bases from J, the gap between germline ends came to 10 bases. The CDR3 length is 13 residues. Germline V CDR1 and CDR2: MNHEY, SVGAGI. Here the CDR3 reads CASSWSGLNEQFF. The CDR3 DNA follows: TGTGCCAGCAGTTGGAGCGGACTCAATGAGCAGTTCTTC.

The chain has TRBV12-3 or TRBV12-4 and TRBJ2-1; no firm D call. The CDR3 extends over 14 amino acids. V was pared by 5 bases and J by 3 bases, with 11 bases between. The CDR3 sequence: CASSAARYYNEQFF. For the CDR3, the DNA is TGTGCCAGCAGTGCTGCCCGGTACTACAATGAGCAGTTCTTC.

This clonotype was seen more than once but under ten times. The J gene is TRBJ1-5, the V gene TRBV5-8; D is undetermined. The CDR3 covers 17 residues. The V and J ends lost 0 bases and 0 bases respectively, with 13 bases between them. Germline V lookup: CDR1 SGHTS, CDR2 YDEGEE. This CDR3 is CASSLGFDTYSNQPQHF. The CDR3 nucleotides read TGTGCCAGCAGCTTGGGGTTCGACACCTATAGCAATCAGCCCCAGCATTTT. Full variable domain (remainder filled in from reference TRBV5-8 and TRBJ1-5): EAGVTQSPTHLIKTRGQQATLRCSPISGHTSVYWYQQALGLGLQFLLWYDEGEERNRGNFPPRFSGRQFPNYSSELNVNALELEDSALYLCASSLGFDTYSNQPQHFGDGTRLSIL.

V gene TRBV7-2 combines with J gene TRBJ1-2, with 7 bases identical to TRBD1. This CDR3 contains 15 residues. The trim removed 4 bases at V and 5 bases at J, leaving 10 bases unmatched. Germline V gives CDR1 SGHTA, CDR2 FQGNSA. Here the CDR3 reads CASSYSPGTAYGYTF. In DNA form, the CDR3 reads TGTGCCAGCAGCTACTCTCCCGGGACAGCTTATGGCTACACCTTC.

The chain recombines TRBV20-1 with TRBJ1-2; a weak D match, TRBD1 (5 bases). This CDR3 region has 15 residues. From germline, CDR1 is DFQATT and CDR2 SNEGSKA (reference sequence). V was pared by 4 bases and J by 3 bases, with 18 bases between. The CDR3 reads CSATGKGNLHYGYTF. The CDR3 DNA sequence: TGCAGTGCTACAGGAAAGGGGAACCTTCACTATGGCTACACCTTC.

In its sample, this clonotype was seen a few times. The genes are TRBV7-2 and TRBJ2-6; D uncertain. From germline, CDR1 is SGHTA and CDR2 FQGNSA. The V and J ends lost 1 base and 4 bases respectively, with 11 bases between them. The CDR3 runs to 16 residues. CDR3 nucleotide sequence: TGTGCCAGCAGCTTAGGGAGCGTGTCCGGGGCCAACGTCCTGACTTTC. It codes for CASSLGSVSGANVLTF.

CDR3: CASSDIGTGGSSYEQYF. CDR3 in DNA: TGTGCCAGCAGTGATATAGGGACAGGGGGGAGCTCCTACGAGCAGTACTTC. This chain links TRBV2 with TRBJ2-7; 11 bases fit TRBD1. CDR3 length equals 17 residues. J was trimmed by 0 bases and V by 3 bases; bases with no gene match: 7. Germline V gene sequence: CDR1 SNHLY, CDR2 FYNNEI. The full variable domain, completed using reference TRBV2 and TRBJ2-7, is EPEVTQTPSHQVTQMGQEVILRCVPISNHLYFYWYRQILGQKVEFLVSFYNNEISEKSEIFDDQFSVERPDGSNFTLKIRSTKLEDSAMYFCASSDIGTGGSSYEQYFGPGTRLTVT.

CDR3 sequence reads: CASSQDRVAAQNIQYF. The CDR3 nucleotides are TGTGCCAGCAGCCAAGATAGAGTAGCGGCTCAAAACATTCAGTACTTC. The chain uses TRBV3-1 and TRBJ2-4, with D perhaps TRBD2 (6 bases). The CDR3 covers 16 residues. V was clipped by 0 bases and J by 5 bases, with 14 bases between them. Germline CDR1 is LGHDT and CDR2 is YNNKEL (reference sequence).

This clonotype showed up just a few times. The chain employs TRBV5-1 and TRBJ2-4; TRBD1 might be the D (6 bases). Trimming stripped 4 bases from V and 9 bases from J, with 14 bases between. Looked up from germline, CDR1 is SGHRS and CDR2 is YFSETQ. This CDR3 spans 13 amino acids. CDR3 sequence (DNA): TGCGCCAGCAGCCCCCAGGGGCTAACCATTCAGTACTTC. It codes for CASSPQGLTIQYF.

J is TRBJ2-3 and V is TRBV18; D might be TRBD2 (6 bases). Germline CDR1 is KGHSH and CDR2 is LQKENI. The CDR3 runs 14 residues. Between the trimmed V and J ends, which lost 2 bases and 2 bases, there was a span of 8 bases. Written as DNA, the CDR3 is TGTGCCAGCTCACCAGCGGGACTCACAGATACGCAGTATTTT. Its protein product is CASSPAGLTDTQYF.

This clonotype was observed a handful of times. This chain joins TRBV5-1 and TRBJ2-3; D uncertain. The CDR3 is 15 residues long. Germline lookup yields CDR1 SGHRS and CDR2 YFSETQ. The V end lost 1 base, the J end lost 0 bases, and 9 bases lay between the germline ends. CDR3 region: CASSLTVSSTDTQYF. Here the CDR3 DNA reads TGCGCCAGCAGCTTGACAGTGTCTAGCACAGATACGCAGTATTTT.

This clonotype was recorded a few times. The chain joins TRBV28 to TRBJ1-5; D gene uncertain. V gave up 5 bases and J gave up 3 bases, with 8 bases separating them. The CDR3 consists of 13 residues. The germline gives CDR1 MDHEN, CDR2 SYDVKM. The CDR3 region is CASSPRYNQPQHF. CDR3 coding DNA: TGTGCCAGCAGTCCCAGATACAATCAGCCCCAGCATTTT.

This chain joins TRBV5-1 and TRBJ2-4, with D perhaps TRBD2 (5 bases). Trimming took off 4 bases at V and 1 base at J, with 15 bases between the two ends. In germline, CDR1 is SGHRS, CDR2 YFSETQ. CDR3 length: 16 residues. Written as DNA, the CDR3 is TGCGCCAGCAGCAGAATCGGGGAGCAGGCCAAAAACATTCAGTACTTC. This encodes CASSRIGEQAKNIQYF. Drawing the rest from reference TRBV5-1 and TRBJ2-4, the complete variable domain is KAGVTQTPRYLIKTRGQQVTLSCSPISGHRSVSWYQQTPGQGLQFLFEYFSETQRNKGNFPGRFSGRQFSNSRSEMNVSTLELGDSALYLCASSRIGEQAKNIQYFGAGTRLSVL.

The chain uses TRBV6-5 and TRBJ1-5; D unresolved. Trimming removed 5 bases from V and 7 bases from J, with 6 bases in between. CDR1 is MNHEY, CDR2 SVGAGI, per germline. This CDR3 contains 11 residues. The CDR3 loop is CASSPPQPQHF. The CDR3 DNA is TGTGCCAGCAGTCCACCGCAGCCCCAGCATTTT.